This T cell receptor beta chain was identified during a study of naive and memory T cell subsets. An equimolar mix of two oligonucleotides served as the beta constant-region primer for TRBC1 and TRBC2. TCRdb itself ran the UMI-ligation and nested PCR reads through MiXCR, one entry per CDR3 protein. The table lists around 160,000 distinct CDR3 sequences, approximately 15% of them singletons. After CD4 positive bead selection, the CD4-negative fraction gave CD8 T cells. To note about this clonotype: Its specificity is not known.

General observations from the study: Between naive and memory subsets, TCR abundance power law exponents differed. Naive and memory repertoire findings lacked a ground truth for validation.

The TCR was taken from a human donor in good health. Sequenced: naive CD4+ T cells from blood.

This CDR3 is CASSHPLGLAGVGETDEQFF. In DNA form, the CDR3 reads TGTGCCAGCAGCCATCCCCTGGGACTAGCGGGAGTTGGGGAAACCGATGAGCAGTTCTTC. This rearrangement joins TRBV4-2 to TRBJ2-1; 14 nucleotides line up with TRBD2. This CDR3 has 20 residues. CDR1 LGHNA and CDR2 YNFKEQ come from the germline V gene. The V and J ends lost 3 bases and 8 bases, in that order; junction bases with no gene match: 18.